This T cell receptor (beta chain) was documented in a study of cytomegalovirus exposure and HLA in healthy donors. PCR amplification relied on 60 Vbeta primers (plus 13 Jbeta primers). The assay was immunoSEQ multiplex PCR, and TCRdb's table has in-frame clones only and misses some. The top ten hold around 1.2% of the sample, which has around 100,000 clones, 80% to 90% seen once. CDR3 length: 16 amino acids. Germline CDR1 reads LGHNA; CDR2 reads YNFKEQ. V lost 4 bases to trimming and J lost 5 bases; unmatched junction nucleotides: 7. This chain connects TRBV4-2 to TRBJ1-5; 11 bases align to TRBD1. This TCR was sampled from a woman aged 18 to 35 in good health and CMV-seronegative. Sequencing was carried out using PBMCs. The CDR3 reads CASSRLGQGADQPQHF. In DNA, the CDR3 is TGTGCCAGCAGCCGGCTTGGACAGGGGGCGGATCAGCCCCAGCATTTT.